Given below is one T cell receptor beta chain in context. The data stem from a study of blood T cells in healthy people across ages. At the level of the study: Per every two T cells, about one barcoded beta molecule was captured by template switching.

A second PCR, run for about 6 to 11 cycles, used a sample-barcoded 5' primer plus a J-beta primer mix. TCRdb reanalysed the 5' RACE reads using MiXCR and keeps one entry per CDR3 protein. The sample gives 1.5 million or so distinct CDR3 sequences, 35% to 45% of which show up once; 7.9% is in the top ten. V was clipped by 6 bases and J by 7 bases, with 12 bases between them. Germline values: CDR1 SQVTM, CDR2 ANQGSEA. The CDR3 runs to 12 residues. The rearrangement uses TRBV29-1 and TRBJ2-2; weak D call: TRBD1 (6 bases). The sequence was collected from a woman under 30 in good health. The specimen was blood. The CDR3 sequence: CSVGAGIGELFF. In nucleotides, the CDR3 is TGCAGCGTGGGGGCGGGTATCGGGGAGCTGTTTTTT.